The 10 T cell receptor beta chains in this list originate from one sample, sequenced in a study of blood T cell repertoires in COVID-19. Profiled with immunoSEQ multiplex PCR; TCRdb holds only in-frame clones, not every one. Altogether about 160,000 clones are present, approximately 95% being singletons, with the ten largest covering 4.5% to 5.5%. The sample consisted of peripheral blood. The receptors stem from a woman in her forties or fifties with acute or convalescent COVID-19.

This clone came up once. The gene calls are TRBV28 and TRBJ1-5, with D possibly matching TRBD1 (5 bases). Germline V gene data show CDR1 as MDHEN and CDR2 as SYDVKM. V lost 8 bases and J lost 5, with 13 bases in between. The CDR3 covers 13 residues. For the CDR3, the DNA is TGTGCCAGCGGCTCAGGGTGGGATCAGCCCCAGCATTTT. It translates to CASGSGWDQPQHF.

This clone has only a few counts. The chain carries TRBV5-1 and TRBJ2-2; TRBD1 matches 8 bases. The CDR3 has 16 residues. Losses at the gene ends were 3 bases for V and 4 bases for J; bases not matched to a gene: 8. CDR1 and CDR2 (germline): SGHRS, YFSETQ. Here the CDR3 DNA reads TGCGCCAGCAGCTGGGACGGGACAGGATTCACCGGGGAGCTGTTTTTT. This sequence encodes CASSWDGTGFTGELFF.

The J gene is TRBJ2-2, the V gene TRBV12-5; no firm D call. Germline assignment: CDR1 LGHNT and CDR2 FRNRAP. V dropped 6 bases and J dropped 2 bases, with 7 bases sitting between them. This CDR3 has 13 residues. CDR3 in DNA: TGTGCTAGTGGCCGAGCAAACACCGGGGAGCTGTTTTTT. Its translation is CASGRANTGELFF.

The rearrangement links TRBV14 to TRBJ2-1; weak D call: TRBD1 (6 bases). V lost 0 bases and J lost 4, with 19 bases in between. Germline-derived CDR1 and CDR2 are SGHDN and FVKESK. The length of the CDR3 is 18 residues. CDR3 DNA: TGTGCCAGCAGCCAAGACCGCTGGGGGCAGGGTACGTACAATGAGCAGTTCTTC. It translates to CASSQDRWGQGTYNEQFF.

J is TRBJ1-5 and V is TRBV20-1; D is undetermined. The germline gives CDR1 DFQATT, CDR2 SNEGSKA (reference sequence). V lost 4 bases and J lost 6, with 19 bases in between. The length of the CDR3 is 15 residues. The CDR3 spells CSAIDRFIVGQPQHF. CDR3 coding DNA: TGCAGTGCTATTGACCGCTTTATCGTCGGTCAGCCCCAGCATTTT.

The rearrangement links TRBV27 to TRBJ1-3; TRBD1 matches at 10 bases. The length of the CDR3 is 14 residues. Per the germline V gene, CDR1 is MNHEY and CDR2 is SMNVEV (reference sequence). V lost 4 bases, J lost 4 bases, and 1 base stayed unmatched. The CDR3 nucleotides read TGTGCCAGCAGTTCGACAGGGGGCGGAAACACCATATATTTT. This encodes CASSSTGGGNTIYF.

This chain links TRBV5-1 with TRBJ2-7; 11 bases are shared with TRBD1. Germline V lookup: CDR1 SGHRS, CDR2 YFSETQ. The CDR3 has 16 residues. Trimming took 4 bases from V and 4 from J; bases not matched to a gene: 10. The CDR3, as DNA: TGCGCCAGCAGCGTCGACATCGGGACAGGGGGGTACGAGCAGTACTTC. It yields the protein CASSVDIGTGGYEQYF.

The chain recombines TRBV28 with TRBJ2-7; D unresolved. CDR1 and CDR2 (germline): MDHEN, SYDVKM. Trimming shortened V by 4 bases and J by 3 bases, and 10 bases separated the two germline ends. The length of the CDR3 is 13 residues. CDR3 DNA: TGTGCCAGCAGTTCAGCGCCGATCTACGAGCAGTACTTC. It yields the protein CASSSAPIYEQYF.

This chain uses TRBV5-6 with TRBJ1-4; 7 nucleotides match TRBD1. CDR1 is SGHDT, CDR2 YYEEEE, per germline. The length of the CDR3 is 15 residues. Trimming removed 4 bases from V and 4 bases from J; junction bases left unmatched: 7. CDR3 in DNA: TGTGCCAGCAGCCCGGGGACAGACTTTAATGAAAAACTGTTTTTT. As protein: CASSPGTDFNEKLFF.

J is TRBJ1-2 and V is TRBV29-1; possible D gene TRBD1, 6 bases. The CDR3 is made up of 11 amino acids. Trimming left V 6 bases short and J 5 bases short, with 10 bases between. The germline CDR1 and CDR2 sequences are SQVTM and ANQGSEA. The chain's CDR3 is CSVLQGYGYTF. In DNA form, the CDR3 reads TGCAGCGTCTTGCAGGGGTATGGCTACACCTTC.